This T cell receptor beta chain was found in a study of T cells in Graves' hyperthyroidism and ophthalmopathy. The study's findings and limits: A model using 13 V-J features told ophthalmopathy apart from stable hyperthyroidism.

The length of the CDR3 is 12 residues. Germline V gene lookup returns CDR1 MDHEN and CDR2 SYDVKM. Trimming took off 2 bases at V and 6 bases at J, with 7 bases between the two ends. Disease duration under 2 months; hyperthyroidism patients were aged 18 to 65. Regions amplified from RNA transcripts were the TCR beta CDR3 regions. The HTBI set primed first-round TCR CDR3 RT-PCR. From the multiplex PCR reads, TCRdb called clonotypes with MiXCR, one entry per CDR3 protein. The sample lists around 420,000 distinct CDR3 sequences, around 13% occurring once. About this clonotype itself: Its antigen is still unknown.

The chain employs TRBV28 and TRBJ1-1, with D uncertain. The receptor was derived from a young woman with Graves' hyperthyroidism. Material: blood. CDR3 in amino acids: CASSLGRAEAFF. DNA for the CDR3: TGTGCCAGCAGTTTAGGGCGGGCTGAAGCTTTCTTT.